The present T cell receptor (beta chain) was sequenced within a study of T cells in Graves' hyperthyroidism and ophthalmopathy. Amplification of TCR beta CDR3 regions was performed using RNA transcripts as template. HTBI primers were the set used in a first-round RT-PCR of the TCR CDR3. MiXCR, applied by TCRdb to the multiplex PCR reads, yields one record per CDR3 protein. The sample has nearly 600,000 distinct CDR3 sequences, around 14% seen once. The V end was cut by 7 bases, the J end by 7 bases, with 19 bases between. The CDR3 covers 14 residues. Germline CDR1 SNHLY, CDR2 FYNNEI. Ophthalmopathy cases scored 3 or more on the Clinical Activity Score and 4 or more on NOSPECS grade, with duration below 3 months.

What was sequenced was blood. The chain recombines TRBV2 with TRBJ1-2; no definite D call. The TCR was taken from a woman aged 18-29 years with Graves' ophthalmopathy. The CDR3 reads CASTEGTGVRGYTF. CDR3 sequence (DNA): TGTGCCAGCACAGAGGGTACCGGGGTTCGTGGCTACACCTTC.